Listed below are T cell receptor beta chains from one sample, sequenced in a study of Ad26.COV2.S vaccination and SARS-CoV-2 variants. TCRdb's table, derived via immunoSEQ multiplex PCR, lists solely in-frame clones and lacks some. This sample has around 250,000 clones, with roughly 89% found just once. The specimen comprised peripheral blood, sampled in a trial of Ad26.COV2.S vaccine versus placebo. Source of these receptors: a person aged 18-65 years who received the Ad26.COV2.S COVID-19 vaccine or a placebo. The CDR3 runs from the conserved cysteine through the conserved F or W. The D gene is left open where the match is weak. Size is stated for part of the rows, as once, few or many counts, or as a class when the clone is expanded.

v_gene	j_gene	d_gene	abundance	CDR3aa	CDR3nt
TRBV6-2/TRBV6-3	TRBJ2-7	.	.	CASSYDRTGRGYF	TGTGCCAGCAGTTACGACCGGACGGGGCGGGGGTACTTC
TRBV3-1/TRBV3-2	TRBJ1-3	.	.	CASGLGSNAGNTIYF	TGTGCCAGTGGATTGGGATCTAATGCTGGAAACACCATATATTTT
TRBV4-3	TRBJ1-1	.	.	CASSQARQGTEAFF	TGCGCCAGCAGCCAAGCGCGGCAGGGTACAGAAGCTTTCTTT
TRBV9	TRBJ2-3	.	once	CASSVYLTDTQYF	TGTGCCAGCAGCGTCTACCTCACAGATACGCAGTATTTT
TRBV12-3/TRBV12-4	TRBJ2-3	.	.	CASSFNRGTQYF	TGTGCCAGCAGTTTTAATCGGGGTACGCAGTATTTT
TRBV2	TRBJ2-2	.	once	CASTGTNTGELFF	TGTGCCAGCACCGGGACGAACACCGGGGAGCTGTTTTTT
TRBV7-2	TRBJ2-7	TRBD1	.	CASSLDRGSYEQYF	TGTGCCAGCAGCCTTGACAGGGGGTCCTACGAGCAGTACTTC
TRBV3-1/TRBV3-2	TRBJ1-3	.	.	CASSQGNSGSGNTIYF	TGTGCCAGCAGCCAAGGCAATTCGGGCTCTGGAAACACCATATATTTT
TRBV11-3	TRBJ2-2	.	.	CASSFTSSAPGTRELFF	TGTGCCAGCAGTTTTACATCTTCGGCCCCGGGGACCCGGGAGCTGTTTTTT
TRBV5-1	TRBJ2-7	.	once	CASSPGTAFYEQYF	TGCGCCAGCAGCCCCGGGACGGCCTTCTACGAGCAGTACTTC
TRBV5-5	TRBJ1-1	.	.	CASSLSLGVREFAEAFF	TGTGCCAGCAGCTTGAGTTTGGGCGTCAGGGAGTTCGCTGAAGCTTTCTTT